This record covers a single TCR beta chain. Ages ranged from about 18 to 100 years, with residence in about two dozen US areas. As processed by the authors: Reference gene primer amplification gave nucleated cell count estimates. Sequenced by immunoSEQ multiplex PCR; TCRdb stores in-frame clones only, minus some. That table gives V, J and clone size, and the DNA gave D and trimming. Among a few hundred thousand clones listed, approximately 90% were seen once. This record comes from a study of blood T cell repertoires in COVID-19. Across the whole study: Sites in the United States, Italy and Spain provided acute and convalescent COVID-19 samples. From T cells, B-cell-depleted T cells, or PBMCs came the material, which was cDNA or gDNA.

The sequenced material came from PBMCs or T cells enriched from blood (not recorded which). The receptor was derived from a human donor in a cohort exposed to, infected with or recovered from COVID-19 (not recorded which). The donor label of this sample is uncertain.

The CDR3: CASSIPQGASNQPQHF. In DNA form, the CDR3 reads TGTGCCAGTAGTATACCACAGGGGGCCAGCAATCAGCCCCAGCATTTT. This chain joins TRBV19 and TRBJ1-5; TRBD1 agrees at 9 bases. This CDR3 spans 16 amino acids. V shed 2 bases, J shed 1 base, and the junction held 3 bases outside the gene matches. Germline V gene lookup returns CDR1 LNHDA and CDR2 SQIVND (reference sequence).